Described below is a single T cell receptor (beta chain) sequence and its context. What it binds is unknown. Donors were drawn from the approximately 130-subject validation cohort, separate from the roughly 700-subject first cohort. This record comes from a study of cytomegalovirus exposure and HLA in healthy donors. Turning to the study itself: The 120 or so validation repertoires used a platform that matched the one used for the approximately 690 first-cohort repertoires, as a later analysis reported. Notes on the study in general: Among TCR sequences, most were rare, though some public TCRs appeared in many donors. TCR clusters originating in the first cohort tended to co-occur in the 100 to 150 validation repertoires, according to a later analysis.

V gave up 5 bases and J gave up 1 base; unmatched junction bases: 12. Per the germline V gene, CDR1 is LGHNA and CDR2 is YSLEER. CDR3 length: 19 residues. Generated by immunoSEQ multiplex PCR, the TCRdb table keeps only in-frame clones and is missing some. The sample includes 150,000 to 200,000 clones, roughly 95% of them seen just once. Sequenced input: PBMCs. This chain connects TRBV4-3 to TRBJ2-1; 12 bases are shared with TRBD2. This clonotype was obtained from a woman between 18 and 29 years old in good health and CMV-seronegative. CDR3 in amino acids: CASSSHPSGGVGSYNEQFF. The DNA for the CDR3 is TGCGCCAGCAGCTCCCACCCTAGCGGGGGGGTCGGATCCTACAATGAGCAGTTCTTC.